A selection of T cell receptor beta chains follows, all from one sample in a study of control samples from healthy donors and cancer patients. Repertoires were generated with immunoSEQ multiplex PCR, while TCRdb's copy carries only in-frame clones and drops some. Among almost 90,000 clones listed, approximately 81% were seen once. Sequenced sample: blood. The receptors stem from a woman aged 40 to 50 in good health. Each CDR3 is given without its conserved first and last residue. Fields, in order: J gene, V gene, clone size, CDR3 protein. Clone size is not always given. Where it is, it says once, few, many or a class for expanded clones.

J: TRBJ2-7; V: TRBV11-3; size: .; CDR3: ASSPGTSVSYEQY
J: TRBJ2-2; V: TRBV18; size: .; CDR3: ASSPQGPGELF
J: TRBJ1-2; V: TRBV4-3; size: .; CDR3: ASSQEGAVNYGYT
J: TRBJ1-6; V: TRBV27; size: .; CDR3: ASSLGGDYNSPLH
J: TRBJ1-1; V: TRBV3-1/TRBV3-2; size: .; CDR3: ASSQDLRGVTEAF
J: TRBJ2-3; V: TRBV4-1; size: .; CDR3: ASSQVARGDLNTQY
J: TRBJ2-7; V: TRBV18; size: once; CDR3: ASSRWDRGDYEQY
J: TRBJ2-6; V: TRBV7-3; size: .; CDR3: ASSPGQRLSGANVLT
J: TRBJ2-7; V: TRBV12-3/TRBV12-4; size: .; CDR3: ASSMNHDEQY
J: TRBJ2-3; V: TRBV7-2; size: .; CDR3: ASSWGLAGVTDTQY
J: TRBJ2-6; V: TRBV5-1; size: .; CDR3: ASSLREPGANVLT
J: TRBJ2-3; V: TRBV19; size: .; CDR3: ASSRTTGTSGGTDTQY
J: TRBJ1-1; V: TRBV6-2/TRBV6-3; size: .; CDR3: ASSSGQKMNTEAF
J: TRBJ2-7; V: TRBV30; size: once; CDR3: AWSAGQGYEQY
J: TRBJ1-4; V: TRBV20-1; size: .; CDR3: SASGAGATNEKLF
J: TRBJ1-3; V: TRBV4-3; size: .; CDR3: ASSQGTGLISNTIY
J: TRBJ2-7; V: TRBV25-1; size: .; CDR3: ASSALGTGGGYEQY
J: TRBJ2-3; V: TRBV12-3/TRBV12-4; size: .; CDR3: ASSESDTQY
J: TRBJ2-4; V: TRBV3-1/TRBV3-2; size: .; CDR3: ASSHGLAGGVAKNIQY
J: TRBJ1-6; V: TRBV2; size: .; CDR3: ASHRVPGSPLH
J: TRBJ2-5; V: TRBV5-6; size: few; CDR3: ASSPTDLQETQY
J: TRBJ1-1; V: TRBV6-5; size: .; CDR3: ASRYTGVTEAF
J: TRBJ2-1; V: TRBV18; size: .; CDR3: ASSLSSGYNEQF
J: TRBJ1-4; V: TRBV19; size: .; CDR3: ASTAPEGTGGEKLF
J: TRBJ1-6; V: TRBV15; size: .; CDR3: ATSRETHYNSPLH
J: TRBJ1-6; V: TRBV7-3; size: once; CDR3: ASSLGGPGNSPLH
J: TRBJ2-4; V: TRBV7-2; size: few; CDR3: ASSFYSAQNIQY
J: TRBJ2-3; V: TRBV11-2; size: .; CDR3: ASSLVLAGGKCDDTQY
J: TRBJ2-7; V: TRBV6-5; size: .; CDR3: ASSSTGKSYEQY
J: TRBJ1-4; V: TRBV7-3; size: .; CDR3: ASSSKGIGNEKLF
J: TRBJ2-3; V: TRBV7-2; size: .; CDR3: ASKGTGPGTQY
J: TRBJ1-6; V: TRBV18; size: .; CDR3: ASSRYNSPLH
J: TRBJ2-2; V: TRBV4-3; size: .; CDR3: ASSQEAGGGELF
J: TRBJ2-2; V: TRBV5-1; size: .; CDR3: ASSLARPNTGELF
J: TRBJ2-2; V: TRBV5-1; size: .; CDR3: ASSLAGPNTGELF
J: TRBJ1-1; V: TRBV5-6; size: .; CDR3: ASSLRHGGASFTEAF
J: TRBJ1-6; V: TRBV30; size: .; CDR3: AWSWGLNSPLH
J: TRBJ1-2; V: TRBV6-2/TRBV6-3; size: .; CDR3: ASSPRGWQGDRLNGYT
J: TRBJ1-1; V: TRBV5-1; size: .; CDR3: ASSLMGGENTEAF
J: TRBJ2-3; V: TRBV4-3; size: .; CDR3: ASSQDGGMTDTQY
J: TRBJ2-1; V: TRBV5-6; size: .; CDR3: ASGRRLTTPHHNEQF
J: TRBJ2-7; V: TRBV5-1; size: .; CDR3: ASSFDYEQY
J: TRBJ2-7; V: TRBV3-1/TRBV3-2; size: .; CDR3: ASSPKRPGTGDFVEQY
J: TRBJ1-5; V: TRBV20-1; size: once; CDR3: SASEGGVNQPQH
J: TRBJ2-1; V: TRBV11-3; size: .; CDR3: ASNLQGNEQF
J: TRBJ1-2; V: TRBV29-1; size: .; CDR3: SVGTGLYGYT
J: TRBJ2-3; V: TRBV10-2; size: .; CDR3: ASSGAGGPDTQY
J: TRBJ2-7; V: TRBV7-8; size: .; CDR3: ASSWSGGLDEQY
J: TRBJ2-7; V: TRBV18; size: .; CDR3: ASSPPLPTYEQY
J: TRBJ2-1; V: TRBV2; size: .; CDR3: ASSLQQYNEQF
J: TRBJ2-7; V: TRBV19; size: .; CDR3: ASSIPGSRIYEQY
J: TRBJ2-1; V: TRBV5-1; size: many; CDR3: ASCQWYPHYNEQF
J: TRBJ2-5; V: TRBV7-2; size: .; CDR3: ASSIGGSQETQY